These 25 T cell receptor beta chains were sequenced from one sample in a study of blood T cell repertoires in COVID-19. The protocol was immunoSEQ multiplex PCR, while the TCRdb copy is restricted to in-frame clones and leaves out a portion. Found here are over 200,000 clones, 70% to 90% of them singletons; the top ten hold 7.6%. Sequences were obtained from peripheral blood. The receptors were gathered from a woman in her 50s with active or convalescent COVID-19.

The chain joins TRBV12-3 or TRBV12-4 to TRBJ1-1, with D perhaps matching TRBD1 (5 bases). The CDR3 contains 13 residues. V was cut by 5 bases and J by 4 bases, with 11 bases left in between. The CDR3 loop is CASSLWGGTEAFF. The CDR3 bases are TGTGCCAGCAGTCTTTGGGGGGGCACTGAAGCTTTCTTT.

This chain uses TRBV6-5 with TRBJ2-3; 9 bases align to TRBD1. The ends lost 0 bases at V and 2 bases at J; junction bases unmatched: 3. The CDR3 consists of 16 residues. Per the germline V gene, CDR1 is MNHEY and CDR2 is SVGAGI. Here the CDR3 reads CASSYSTGGITDTQYF. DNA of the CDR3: TGTGCCAGCAGTTACTCGACAGGGGGAATCACAGATACGCAGTATTTT.

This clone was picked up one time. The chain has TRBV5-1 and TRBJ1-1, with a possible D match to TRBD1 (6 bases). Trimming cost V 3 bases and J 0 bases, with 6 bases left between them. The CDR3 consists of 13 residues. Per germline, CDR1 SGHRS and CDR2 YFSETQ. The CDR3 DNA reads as TGCGCCAGCAGCTGGGGGCTGAACACTGAAGCTTTCTTT. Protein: CASSWGLNTEAFF.

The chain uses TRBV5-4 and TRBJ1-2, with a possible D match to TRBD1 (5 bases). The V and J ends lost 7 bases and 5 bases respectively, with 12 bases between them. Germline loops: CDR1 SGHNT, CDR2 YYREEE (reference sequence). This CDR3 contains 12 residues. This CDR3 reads CASSGGSYGYTF. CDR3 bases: TGTGCCAGCTCCGGGGGTTCATATGGCTACACCTTC.

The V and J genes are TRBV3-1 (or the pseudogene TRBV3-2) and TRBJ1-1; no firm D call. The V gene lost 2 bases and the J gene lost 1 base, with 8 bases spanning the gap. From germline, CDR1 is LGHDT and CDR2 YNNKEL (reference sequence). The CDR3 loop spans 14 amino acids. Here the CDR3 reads CASSQLISNTEAFF. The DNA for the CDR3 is TGTGCCAGCAGCCAACTTATTTCGAACACTGAAGCTTTCTTT.

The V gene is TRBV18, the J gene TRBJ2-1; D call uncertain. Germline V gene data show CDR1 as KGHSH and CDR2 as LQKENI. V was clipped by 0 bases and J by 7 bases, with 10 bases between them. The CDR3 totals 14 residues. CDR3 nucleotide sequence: TGTGCCAGCTCACCACCGGTCCGGAGAAATGAGCAGTTCTTC. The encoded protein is CASSPPVRRNEQFF.

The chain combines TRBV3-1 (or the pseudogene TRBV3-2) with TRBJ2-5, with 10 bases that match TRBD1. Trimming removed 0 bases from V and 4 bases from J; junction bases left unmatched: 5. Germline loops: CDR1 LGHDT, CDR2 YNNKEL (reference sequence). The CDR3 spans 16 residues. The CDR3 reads CASSQEGQGSIETQYF. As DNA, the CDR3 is TGTGCCAGCAGCCAAGAGGGACAGGGGAGCATAGAGACCCAGTACTTC.

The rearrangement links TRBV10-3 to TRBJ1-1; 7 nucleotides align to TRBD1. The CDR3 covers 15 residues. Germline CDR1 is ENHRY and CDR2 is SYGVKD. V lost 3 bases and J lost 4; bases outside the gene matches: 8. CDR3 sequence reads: CAISDYRGQGTEAFF. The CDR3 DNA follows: TGTGCCATCAGTGATTATAGGGGGCAAGGCACTGAAGCTTTCTTT.

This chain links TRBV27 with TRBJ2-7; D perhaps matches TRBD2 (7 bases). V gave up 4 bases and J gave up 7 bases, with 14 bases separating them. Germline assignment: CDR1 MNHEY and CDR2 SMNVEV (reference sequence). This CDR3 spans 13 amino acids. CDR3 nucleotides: TGTGCCAGCAGTTCCGGGGGGCCGGAGGAGCAGTACTTC. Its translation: CASSSGGPEEQYF.

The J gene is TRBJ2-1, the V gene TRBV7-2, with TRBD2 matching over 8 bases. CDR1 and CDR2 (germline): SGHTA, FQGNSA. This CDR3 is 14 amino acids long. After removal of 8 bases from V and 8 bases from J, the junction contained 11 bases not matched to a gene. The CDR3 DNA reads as TGTGCCAGCCCCACCCGGGAGGGCCCCTATGAGCAGTTCTTC. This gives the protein CASPTREGPYEQFF.

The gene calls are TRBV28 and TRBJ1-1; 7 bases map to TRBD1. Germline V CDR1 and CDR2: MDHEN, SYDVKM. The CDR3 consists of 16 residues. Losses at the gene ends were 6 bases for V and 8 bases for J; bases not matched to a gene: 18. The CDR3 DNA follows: TGTGCCAGCAGCTCTGACAGGGTCACGCGCATAAGGGAAGCTTTCTTT. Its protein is CASSSDRVTRIREAFF.

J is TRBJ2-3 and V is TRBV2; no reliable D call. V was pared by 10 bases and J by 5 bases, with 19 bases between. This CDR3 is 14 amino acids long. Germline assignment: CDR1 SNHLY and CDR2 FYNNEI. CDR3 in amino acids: CATSDISEIDTQYF. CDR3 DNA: TGTGCCACATCGGATATCTCGGAGATAGATACGCAGTATTTT.

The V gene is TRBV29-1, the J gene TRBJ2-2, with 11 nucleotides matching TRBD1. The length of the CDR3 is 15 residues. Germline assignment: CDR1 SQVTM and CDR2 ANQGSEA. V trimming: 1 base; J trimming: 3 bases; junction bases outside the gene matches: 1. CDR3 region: CSVEGTGGYTGELFF. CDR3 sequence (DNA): TGCAGCGTTGAAGGGACAGGGGGCTACACCGGGGAGCTGTTTTTT.

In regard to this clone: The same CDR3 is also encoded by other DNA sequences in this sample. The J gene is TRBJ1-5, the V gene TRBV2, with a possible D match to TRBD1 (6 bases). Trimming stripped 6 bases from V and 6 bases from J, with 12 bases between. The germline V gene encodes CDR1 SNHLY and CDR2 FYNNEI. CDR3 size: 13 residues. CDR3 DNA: TGTGCCAGCAGGGACAGAGGGGGTCAGCCCCAGCATTTT. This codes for CASRDRGGQPQHF.

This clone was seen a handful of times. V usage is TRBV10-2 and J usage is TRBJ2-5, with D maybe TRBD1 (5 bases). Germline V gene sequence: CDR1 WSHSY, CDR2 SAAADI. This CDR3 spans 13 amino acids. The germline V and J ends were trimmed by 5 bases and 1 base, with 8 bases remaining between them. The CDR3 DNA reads TGCGCCAGCAGTATAGACAGCCAAGAGACCCAGTACTTC. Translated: CASSIDSQETQYF.

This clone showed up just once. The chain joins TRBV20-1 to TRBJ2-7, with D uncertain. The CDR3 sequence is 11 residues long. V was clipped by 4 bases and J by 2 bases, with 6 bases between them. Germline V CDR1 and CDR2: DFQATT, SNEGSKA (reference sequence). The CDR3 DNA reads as TGCAGTGCTACTACTCCCTACGAGCAGTACTTC. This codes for CSATTPYEQYF.

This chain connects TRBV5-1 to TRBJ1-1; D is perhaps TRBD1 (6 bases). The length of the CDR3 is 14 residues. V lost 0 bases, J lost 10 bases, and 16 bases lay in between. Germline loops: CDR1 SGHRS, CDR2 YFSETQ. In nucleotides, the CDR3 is TGCGCCAGCAGCTTGGGAGGGGACACCAGGCGAGCTTTCTTT. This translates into CASSLGGDTRRAFF.

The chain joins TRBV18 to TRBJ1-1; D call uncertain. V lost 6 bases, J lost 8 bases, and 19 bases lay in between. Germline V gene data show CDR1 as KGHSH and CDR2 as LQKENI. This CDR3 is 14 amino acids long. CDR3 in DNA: TGTGCCAGCTCCCCGGGCCGGGAAACTGCAGAAGCTTTCTTT. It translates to CASSPGRETAEAFF.

The CDR3, as DNA: TGTGCCATCAGTGAGCAAACTAGCGTGGGTGCCAAAAACATTCAGTACTTC. This sequence encodes CAISEQTSVGAKNIQYF. This chain connects TRBV10-3 to TRBJ2-4, with TRBD2 identical over 7 bases. V dropped 2 bases and J dropped 1; count of bases not matched to a gene: 8. In germline, CDR1 is ENHRY, CDR2 SYGVKD. The CDR3 totals 17 residues.

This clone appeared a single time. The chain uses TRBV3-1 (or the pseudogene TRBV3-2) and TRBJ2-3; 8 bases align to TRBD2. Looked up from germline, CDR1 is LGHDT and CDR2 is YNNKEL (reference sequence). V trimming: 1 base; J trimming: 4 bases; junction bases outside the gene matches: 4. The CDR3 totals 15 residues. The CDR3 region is CASSQGPGLADTQYF. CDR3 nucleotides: TGTGCCAGCAGCCAAGGACCGGGACTAGCAGATACGCAGTATTTT.

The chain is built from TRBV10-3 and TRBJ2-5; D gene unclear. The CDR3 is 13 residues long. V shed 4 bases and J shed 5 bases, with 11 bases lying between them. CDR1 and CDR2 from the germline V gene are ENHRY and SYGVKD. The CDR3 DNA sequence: TGTGCCATCAGTGTCCCCGCCGGTGAGACCCAGTACTTC. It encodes CAISVPAGETQYF.

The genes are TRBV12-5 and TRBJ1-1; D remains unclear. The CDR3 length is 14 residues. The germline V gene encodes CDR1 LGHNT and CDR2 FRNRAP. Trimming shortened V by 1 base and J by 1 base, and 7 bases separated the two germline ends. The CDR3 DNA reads TGTGCTAGTGGTTTGGGTACAGCGAACACTGAAGCTTTCTTT. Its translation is CASGLGTANTEAFF.

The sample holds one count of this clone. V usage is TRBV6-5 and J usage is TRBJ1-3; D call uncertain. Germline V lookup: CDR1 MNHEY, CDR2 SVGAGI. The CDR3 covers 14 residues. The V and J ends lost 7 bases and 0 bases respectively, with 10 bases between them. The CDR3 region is CASTRLSSGNTIYF. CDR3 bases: TGTGCCAGCACGAGGCTTAGCTCTGGAAACACCATATATTTT.

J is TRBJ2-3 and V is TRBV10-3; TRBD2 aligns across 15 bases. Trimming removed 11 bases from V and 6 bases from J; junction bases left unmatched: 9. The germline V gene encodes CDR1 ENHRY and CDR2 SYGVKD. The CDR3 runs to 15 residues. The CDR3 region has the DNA TGTGCCGCACGGACTAGCGGGAGGGCCGGGGATACGCAGTATTTT. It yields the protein CAARTSGRAGDTQYF.

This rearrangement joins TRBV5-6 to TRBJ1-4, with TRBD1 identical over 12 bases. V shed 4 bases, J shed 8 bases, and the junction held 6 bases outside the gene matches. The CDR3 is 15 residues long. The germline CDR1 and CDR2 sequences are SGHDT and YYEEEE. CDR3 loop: CASSPAGTGGEKLFF. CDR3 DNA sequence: TGTGCCAGCAGCCCGGCCGGGACAGGGGGCGAAAAACTGTTTTTT.